The rows below give T cell receptor beta chains drawn from one sample of a study of blood T cell repertoires in COVID-19. Generated by immunoSEQ multiplex PCR, the TCRdb table keeps only in-frame clones and is missing some. The sample has approximately 310,000 clones, 80% to 90% seen once; the top ten hold around 2.2%. Sequencing used PBMCs or T cells enriched from blood (not recorded which). The source of these receptors is a young man who had recovered from COVID-19. CDR3s include the opening cysteine and the closing phenylalanine or tryptophan. Fields, in order: D gene, clone size, CDR3 length, J gene, V gene, CDR3 DNA, CDR3 protein. D genes are given only for firm matches. Only part of the rows carry a size: once, few, many, or a class if the clone is expanded.

d_gene: TRBD1
abundance: few
len: 15
j_gene: TRBJ1-3
v_gene: TRBV19
CDR3nt: TGTGCCAGTAGTTTCGGGGACAGCTCTGGAAACACCATATATTTT
CDR3aa: CASSFGDSSGNTIYF

d_gene: TRBD2
abundance: many
len: 17
j_gene: TRBJ2-7
v_gene: TRBV4-2
CDR3nt: TGTGCCAGCAGCCAAGACTATGAGCGGGGGGGAGGCGACGAGCAGTACTTC
CDR3aa: CASSQDYERGGGDEQYF

d_gene: .
abundance: .
len: 13
j_gene: TRBJ2-5
v_gene: TRBV11-2
CDR3nt: TGTGCCAGCAGCTTGACTAGGGGAGAGACCCAGTACTTC
CDR3aa: CASSLTRGETQYF

d_gene: .
abundance: .
len: 14
j_gene: TRBJ1-2
v_gene: TRBV5-1
CDR3nt: TGCGCCAGCAGCTTGGCCAAACAGGTAGATGGCTACACCTTC
CDR3aa: CASSLAKQVDGYTF

d_gene: .
abundance: .
len: 16
j_gene: TRBJ1-2
v_gene: TRBV4-2
CDR3nt: TGTGCCAGCAGCCAAGGGCTTCAGGGAACCGGGTATGGCTACACCTTC
CDR3aa: CASSQGLQGTGYGYTF

d_gene: .
abundance: .
len: 15
j_gene: TRBJ1-3
v_gene: TRBV2
CDR3nt: TGTGCCAGGAGACGGGTTGCCAGCTCTGGAAACACCATATATTTT
CDR3aa: CARRRVASSGNTIYF

d_gene: .
abundance: .
len: 17
j_gene: TRBJ1-1
v_gene: TRBV27
CDR3nt: TGTGCCAGCAGTTTATCGGGCAGCGGGCTGATTCGCGCTGAAGCTTTCTTT
CDR3aa: CASSLSGSGLIRAEAFF

d_gene: .
abundance: .
len: 13
j_gene: TRBJ2-1
v_gene: TRBV7-2
CDR3nt: TGTGCCAGCAGCCAACCCGCCGGAGTTGAGCAGTTCTTC
CDR3aa: CASSQPAGVEQFF

d_gene: .
abundance: .
len: 15
j_gene: TRBJ2-2
v_gene: TRBV4-1
CDR3nt: TGCGCCAGCAAAGCGTCGGGGAACGGAGTCGGGGAGCTGTTTTTT
CDR3aa: CASKASGNGVGELFF

d_gene: TRBD1
abundance: .
len: 19
j_gene: TRBJ1-6
v_gene: TRBV5-4
CDR3nt: TGTGCCAGCAGACCTAGTCCGGGACAGGGGGCTAAGAATAATTCACCCCTCCACTTT
CDR3aa: CASRPSPGQGAKNNSPLHF

d_gene: TRBD1
abundance: .
len: 16
j_gene: TRBJ1-6
v_gene: TRBV4-3
CDR3nt: TGCGCCAGCAGCCAAGATGGGACAGGGGGCAATTCACCCCTCCACTTT
CDR3aa: CASSQDGTGGNSPLHF

d_gene: .
abundance: .
len: 15
j_gene: TRBJ2-3
v_gene: TRBV5-1
CDR3nt: TGCGCCAGCAGCATATGGGGACTTTCCGCAGATACGCAGTATTTT
CDR3aa: CASSIWGLSADTQYF

d_gene: .
abundance: .
len: 13
j_gene: TRBJ1-1
v_gene: TRBV5-1
CDR3nt: TGCGCCAGCAGCCCCCATCGGGGGACTGAAGCTTTCTTT
CDR3aa: CASSPHRGTEAFF

d_gene: .
abundance: .
len: 12
j_gene: TRBJ1-1
v_gene: TRBV4-1
CDR3nt: TGCGCCAGCAGCCATGTCGAGGAGGAAGCTTTCTTT
CDR3aa: CASSHVEEEAFF

d_gene: .
abundance: once
len: 16
j_gene: TRBJ2-4
v_gene: TRBV7-2
CDR3nt: TGTGCCAGCAGCAATCAGGGGATTTTAGCCAAAAACATTCAGTACTTC
CDR3aa: CASSNQGILAKNIQYF

d_gene: .
abundance: .
len: 14
j_gene: TRBJ2-3
v_gene: TRBV7-2
CDR3nt: TGTGCCAGCACCCCTGCTACTAACACAGATACGCAGTATTTT
CDR3aa: CASTPATNTDTQYF

d_gene: TRBD2
abundance: once
len: 15
j_gene: TRBJ2-1
v_gene: TRBV6-4
CDR3nt: TGTGCCAGCAGTGAGTGGCGGGGGGACCACAATGAGCAGTTCTTC
CDR3aa: CASSEWRGDHNEQFF

d_gene: .
abundance: .
len: 17
j_gene: TRBJ1-1
v_gene: TRBV4-1
CDR3nt: TGCGCCAGCAGTCAAGGTACGCTGGGGTTGGGAGGAACTGAAGCTTTCTTT
CDR3aa: CASSQGTLGLGGTEAFF

d_gene: .
abundance: .
len: 15
j_gene: TRBJ1-1
v_gene: TRBV30
CDR3nt: TGTGCCTGGAGTGTACCGAGCATCAGGGGCACTGAAGCTTTCTTT
CDR3aa: CAWSVPSIRGTEAFF

d_gene: .
abundance: .
len: 14
j_gene: TRBJ2-2
v_gene: TRBV7-9
CDR3nt: TGTGCCAGCAGCTATACAGGGATGGCCGGGGAGCTGTTTTTT
CDR3aa: CASSYTGMAGELFF

d_gene: .
abundance: .
len: 12
j_gene: TRBJ2-2
v_gene: TRBV12-3/TRBV12-4
CDR3nt: TGTGCCAACCCAGGGTGTGCCGGGGAGCTGTTTTTT
CDR3aa: CANPGCAGELFF

d_gene: TRBD1
abundance: .
len: 17
j_gene: TRBJ2-5
v_gene: TRBV15
CDR3nt: TGTGCCACCAGCAGAGGTCGGACAGGGAGCTACCAAGAGACCCAGTACTTC
CDR3aa: CATSRGRTGSYQETQYF

d_gene: .
abundance: .
len: 12
j_gene: TRBJ1-2
v_gene: TRBV3-1/TRBV3-2
CDR3nt: TGTGCCAGCAGCCAAGGGGCAGGGGGCTACACCTTC
CDR3aa: CASSQGAGGYTF

d_gene: TRBD2
abundance: .
len: 19
j_gene: TRBJ2-1
v_gene: TRBV27
CDR3nt: TGTGCCAGCAGTTTATTGGTTAGGACTAGCGGGGTGACCTACAATGAGCAGTTCTTC
CDR3aa: CASSLLVRTSGVTYNEQFF

d_gene: .
abundance: once
len: 14
j_gene: TRBJ2-7
v_gene: TRBV27
CDR3nt: TGTGCCAGCAGTTCCAACAGGGTCGGCTACGAGCAGTACTTC
CDR3aa: CASSSNRVGYEQYF

d_gene: TRBD2
abundance: .
len: 13
j_gene: TRBJ2-7
v_gene: TRBV11-2
CDR3nt: TGTGCCAGCAGGGCACTGGGGGGGTACGAGCAGTACTTC
CDR3aa: CASRALGGYEQYF

d_gene: TRBD1
abundance: .
len: 16
j_gene: TRBJ2-7
v_gene: TRBV19
CDR3nt: TGTGCCAGTAGTATGGACACAGGGGGCGTAATCTACGAGCAGTACTTC
CDR3aa: CASSMDTGGVIYEQYF

d_gene: .
abundance: .
len: 13
j_gene: TRBJ1-1
v_gene: TRBV6-5
CDR3nt: TGTGCCAGCCGAGGAGTTTTGAACACTGAAGCTTTCTTT
CDR3aa: CASRGVLNTEAFF

d_gene: .
abundance: .
len: 14
j_gene: TRBJ1-4
v_gene: TRBV29-1
CDR3nt: TGCAGCGCTGTGGGAGGGCCTTTTCGCGAAAAACTGTTTTTT
CDR3aa: CSAVGGPFREKLFF

d_gene: .
abundance: .
len: 11
j_gene: TRBJ1-2
v_gene: TRBV6-5
CDR3nt: TGTGCCAGCAGTTCTGAGACTACCTTCACCTTC
CDR3aa: CASSSETTFTF

d_gene: TRBD1
abundance: .
len: 14
j_gene: TRBJ2-7
v_gene: TRBV19
CDR3nt: TGTGCCAGTAGTACACCGGGACAGGGCTACGAGCAGTACTTC
CDR3aa: CASSTPGQGYEQYF

d_gene: TRBD2
abundance: .
len: 16
j_gene: TRBJ2-3
v_gene: TRBV5-6
CDR3nt: TGTGCCAGCAGCTTAATAGCGGGGGGGCAGGCAGATACGCAGTATTTT
CDR3aa: CASSLIAGGQADTQYF

d_gene: .
abundance: .
len: 13
j_gene: TRBJ2-1
v_gene: TRBV5-1
CDR3nt: TGCGCCAGCAGCTTGGGTTATGACAGGGAGCAGTTCTTC
CDR3aa: CASSLGYDREQFF

d_gene: TRBD2
abundance: .
len: 19
j_gene: TRBJ2-7
v_gene: TRBV10-3
CDR3nt: TGTGCCATCAGTGACCCGGAACTAGCGGGCGGGAGTTACTCCTACGAGCAGTACTTC
CDR3aa: CAISDPELAGGSYSYEQYF

d_gene: .
abundance: .
len: 12
j_gene: TRBJ2-1
v_gene: TRBV7-9
CDR3nt: TGTGCCAGCAGACCGGACAGCAATGAGCAGTTCTTC
CDR3aa: CASRPDSNEQFF

d_gene: .
abundance: few
len: 13
j_gene: TRBJ1-6
v_gene: TRBV18
CDR3nt: TGTGCCAGCTCAACCAGGGAGGATTCACCCCTCCACTTT
CDR3aa: CASSTREDSPLHF

d_gene: TRBD1
abundance: .
len: 14
j_gene: TRBJ1-1
v_gene: TRBV6-5
CDR3nt: TGTGCCAGCAGTTTCGACAGGGCCTCGGCTGGGGCTTTCTTT
CDR3aa: CASSFDRASAGAFF

d_gene: .
abundance: .
len: 13
j_gene: TRBJ2-5
v_gene: TRBV7-2
CDR3nt: TGTGCCAGCAGCTTAGAACAGGGAGAGACCCAGTACTTC
CDR3aa: CASSLEQGETQYF

d_gene: TRBD2
abundance: .
len: 16
j_gene: TRBJ2-5
v_gene: TRBV5-5
CDR3nt: TGTGCCAGCAGCTTGGGTTATGCGGGGGTGCGGGAGACCCAGTACTTC
CDR3aa: CASSLGYAGVRETQYF

d_gene: TRBD1
abundance: .
len: 15
j_gene: TRBJ1-1
v_gene: TRBV5-1
CDR3nt: TGCGCCAGCAGCTTACAGGGGGCTGAGGGCACTGAAGCTTTCTTT
CDR3aa: CASSLQGAEGTEAFF

d_gene: .
abundance: .
len: 12
j_gene: TRBJ2-5
v_gene: TRBV5-1
CDR3nt: TGCGCCAGCAGCTTTAACCAAGAGACCCAGTACTTC
CDR3aa: CASSFNQETQYF

d_gene: .
abundance: .
len: 14
j_gene: TRBJ1-1
v_gene: TRBV18
CDR3nt: TGTGCCAGCTCACGCGGGACGGAGAACACTGAAGCTTTCTTT
CDR3aa: CASSRGTENTEAFF

d_gene: TRBD1
abundance: .
len: 13
j_gene: TRBJ1-2
v_gene: TRBV7-2
CDR3nt: TGTGCCAGCAGCTTAGGACAGGGGTATGGCTACACCTTC
CDR3aa: CASSLGQGYGYTF

d_gene: TRBD1
abundance: .
len: 15
j_gene: TRBJ1-4
v_gene: TRBV9
CDR3nt: TGTGCCAGCAGCGAACAACAGGGGAAGGTTGAAAAACTGTTTTTT
CDR3aa: CASSEQQGKVEKLFF

d_gene: .
abundance: few
len: 13
j_gene: TRBJ1-1
v_gene: TRBV3-1/TRBV3-2
CDR3nt: TGTGCCAGCACCTCCGGGGGGGGAACTGAAGCTTTCTTT
CDR3aa: CASTSGGGTEAFF

d_gene: TRBD2
abundance: .
len: 16
j_gene: TRBJ2-3
v_gene: TRBV9
CDR3nt: TGTGCCAGCAGCGGAGGGGTGGGACTAGGCGCAGATACGCAGTATTTT
CDR3aa: CASSGGVGLGADTQYF

d_gene: .
abundance: .
len: 15
j_gene: TRBJ1-1
v_gene: TRBV4-1
CDR3nt: TGCGCCAGCAGCTGGAGGGGGGGATCGAGCACTGAAGCTTTCTTT
CDR3aa: CASSWRGGSSTEAFF

d_gene: TRBD1
abundance: .
len: 13
j_gene: TRBJ2-7
v_gene: TRBV13
CDR3nt: TGTGCCAGCAAGGACAGGGGGGAGAGGGAGCAGTACTTC
CDR3aa: CASKDRGEREQYF

d_gene: .
abundance: few
len: 12
j_gene: TRBJ1-2
v_gene: TRBV5-5
CDR3nt: TGTGCCAGCAGCTTGGGATTAGATGGCTACACCTTC
CDR3aa: CASSLGLDGYTF

d_gene: TRBD1
abundance: many
len: 16
j_gene: TRBJ2-2
v_gene: TRBV6-4
CDR3nt: TGTGCCAGCAGTGACTCCGACAGGGGTACCACCGGGGAGCTGTTTTTT
CDR3aa: CASSDSDRGTTGELFF

d_gene: .
abundance: few
len: 14
j_gene: TRBJ1-2
v_gene: TRBV6-1
CDR3nt: TGTGCCAGCAGTGAAGCGCACGGTAACTATGGCTACACCTTC
CDR3aa: CASSEAHGNYGYTF

d_gene: .
abundance: .
len: 15
j_gene: TRBJ2-7
v_gene: TRBV5-1
CDR3nt: TGCGCCAGCAGCACCACAGGGAGTGTCCCCTACGAGCAGTACTTC
CDR3aa: CASSTTGSVPYEQYF

d_gene: .
abundance: .
len: 14
j_gene: TRBJ2-5
v_gene: TRBV30
CDR3nt: TGTGCCTGGAATGGACAGTTATTCCAAGAGACCCAGTACTTC
CDR3aa: CAWNGQLFQETQYF

d_gene: TRBD1
abundance: .
len: 14
j_gene: TRBJ1-1
v_gene: TRBV7-9
CDR3nt: TGTGCCAGCAGCCCCCGTTCAGGGGGCACTGAAGCTTTCTTT
CDR3aa: CASSPRSGGTEAFF

d_gene: TRBD1
abundance: .
len: 16
j_gene: TRBJ1-4
v_gene: TRBV6-1
CDR3nt: TGTGCCAGCAGTGAAGGAATATCACAGGGGTATGGAAAACTGTTTTTT
CDR3aa: CASSEGISQGYGKLFF

d_gene: .
abundance: .
len: 16
j_gene: TRBJ2-1
v_gene: TRBV11-2
CDR3nt: TGTGCCAGCAGCACCTATGGAGGCGCAACCTACAATGAGCAGTTCTTC
CDR3aa: CASSTYGGATYNEQFF

d_gene: .
abundance: .
len: 12
j_gene: TRBJ1-2
v_gene: TRBV5-4
CDR3nt: TGTGCCAGCAGCATTGACAGCTATGGCTACACCTTC
CDR3aa: CASSIDSYGYTF

d_gene: TRBD2
abundance: .
len: 14
j_gene: TRBJ2-3
v_gene: TRBV7-9
CDR3nt: TGTGCCAGCCGACCTAGCGGGGGGCTGGATACGCAGTATTTT
CDR3aa: CASRPSGGLDTQYF

d_gene: TRBD2
abundance: .
len: 15
j_gene: TRBJ2-1
v_gene: TRBV10-3
CDR3nt: TGTGCCATCAACGGACTAGCGGGGGGGCGACAGTTGCAGTTCTTC
CDR3aa: CAINGLAGGRQLQFF